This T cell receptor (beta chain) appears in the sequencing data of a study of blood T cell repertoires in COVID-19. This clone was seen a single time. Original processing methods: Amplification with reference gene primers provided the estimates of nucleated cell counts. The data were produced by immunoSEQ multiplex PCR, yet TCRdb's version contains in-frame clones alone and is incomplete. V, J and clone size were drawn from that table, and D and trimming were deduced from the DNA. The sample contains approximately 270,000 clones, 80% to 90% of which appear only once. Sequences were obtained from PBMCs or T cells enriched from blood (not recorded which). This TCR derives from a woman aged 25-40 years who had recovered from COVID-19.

CDR3 sequence: CATSREENSGIAYGYTF. DNA for the CDR3: TGTGCCACCAGCAGAGAAGAAAACTCCGGGATAGCCTATGGCTACACCTTC. V and J are TRBV15 and TRBJ1-2; no clear D gene. CDR3 length: 17 residues. The V gene lost 0 bases and the J gene lost 4 bases, with 18 bases spanning the gap. Germline loops: CDR1 LNHNV, CDR2 YYDKDF (reference sequence).